This T cell receptor beta chain was sequenced for a study of T cell responses to AZD1222 COVID-19 vaccine. Study results and limitations: A mostly white British donor set with more females was recruited, and clonal diversity was possibly underestimated. Reportedly, nearly half the spike-specific TCRs target unmutated variant regions.

Sequencing was performed with immunoSEQ multiplex PCR; in TCRdb, only in-frame clones are kept and a portion is missing. Counted here are around 110,000 clones, 75% to 90% occurring once; the ten biggest clones make up roughly 3.9%. The CDR3 is 15 residues long. CDR1 and CDR2 (germline): DFQATT, SNEGSKA (reference sequence). With 3 bases removed from V and 3 bases from J, the gap between germline ends came to 18 bases. Comment on this clone: The antigen remains undetermined.

V gene TRBV20-1 combines with J gene TRBJ2-7; maybe TRBD1 (6 bases). The sample was peripheral blood, taken on day 0 of MenACWY control vaccination. The TCR originated in an adult in good health. CDR3 sequence (DNA): TGCAGTGCTAGTTACCTACAGGGAAGGGGCTACGAGCAGTACTTC. It codes for CSASYLQGRGYEQYF.